This T cell receptor (beta chain) is from a study of blood T cell repertoires in COVID-19. As for this clone: The junction departs from germline at one end; a sequencing error may be responsible.

The CDR3 is 15 residues long. Germline-derived CDR1 and CDR2 are MDHEN and SYDVKM. Method: immunoSEQ multiplex PCR; TCRdb's copy keeps in-frame clones and lacks some. Altogether approximately 150,000 clones are present, about 88% being singletons, with the ten largest covering around 5%. The origin of this receptor is a woman between 45 and 60 years old with COVID-19, enrolled during active disease. The sequencing input was peripheral blood. The rearrangement joins TRBV28 to TRBJ2-7, with a weak D call TRBD2 (6 bases). CDR3 sequence reads: CASSSSTGLSFEQYF. The CDR3 region has the DNA TGTGCCAGCAGTTCATCAACGGGACTCTCCTTCGAGCAGTACTTC.